The clone carrying this T cell receptor (beta chain) was seen many times. Each CDR3 protein gets one entry after TCRdb re-called the 5' RACE reads with MiXCR. The table records about 21,000 distinct CDR3 sequences, 4% to 6% of them present only once. These data belong to a study of T cells after yellow fever vaccination. With V trimmed by 7 bases and J by 1 base, 4 bases remained unmatched. The CDR3 is 15 amino acids. The chain couples TRBV12-3 or TRBV12-4 to TRBJ2-6, with 7 bases lining up with TRBD2. The clonotype comes from a man aged 18 to 29 who received the YFV17D yellow fever vaccine. The material was PBMCs, either bulk or a sorted T-cell subset (CD4+, CD8+, memory, or dextramer-sorted; not recorded which), obtained more than 40 days after the first yellow fever vaccination. CDR3 region: CASNLGGSGANVLTF. CDR3 nucleotide sequence: TGTGCCAGCAACTTGGGAGGGTCTGGGGCCAACGTCCTGACTTTC.